A selection of T cell receptor beta chains follows, all from one sample in a study of cytotoxic CD8 clonotypes in ibrutinib-treated CLL. Sequencing was performed with immunoSEQ multiplex PCR; in TCRdb, only in-frame clones are kept and a portion is missing. This table holds 73,000 or so clones, under 70% found once. The sample was PBMCs, taken after 12 months of ibrutinib treatment. The source of these receptors is a human donor with chronic lymphocytic leukemia. CDR3s include the opening cysteine and the closing phenylalanine or tryptophan. A D gene is named only where the DNA matches it firmly. A clone size is listed for some rows: how often the clone was seen (once, few, many), or a class if it is expanded.

D,size,J,V,DNA,CDR3
NA,NA,TRBJ1-2,TRBV9,TGTGCCAGCAGCGTAGATGCAGATAACTATGGCTACACCTTC,CASSVDADNYGYTF
NA,NA,TRBJ1-2,TRBV18,TGTGCCAGCTCACCGTCACCTTCATATGGCTACACCTTC,CASSPSPSYGYTF
NA,once,TRBJ2-3,TRBV29-1,TGCAGCGTTGAACCTCCGAGGGGGTCGGGCCCAGATACGCAGTATTTT,CSVEPPRGSGPDTQYF
TRBD1,NA,TRBJ2-7,TRBV5-4,TGTGCCAGCAGCTTGTGGTCAGGGGGCCTTTCCTACTTC,CASSLWSGGLSYF
TRBD1,NA,TRBJ2-1,TRBV28,TGTGCCAGCAGGAAAGGGACAGGGCTCTACAATGAGCAGTTCTTC,CASRKGTGLYNEQFF
NA,NA,TRBJ2-7,TRBV7-2,TGTGCCAGCAGCTTAGGTGGTCTCTATAGGGGCGAGCAGTACTTC,CASSLGGLYRGEQYF
NA,NA,TRBJ2-6,TRBV19,TGTGCCAGTAGTTACGCTGGGGCCAACGTCCTGACTTTC,CASSYAGANVLTF
NA,NA,TRBJ1-1,TRBV6-6,TGTGCCAGCAGACACATTGGGAGAGGGGTCACTGAAGCTTTCTTT,CASRHIGRGVTEAFF
TRBD1,NA,TRBJ2-5,TRBV30,TGTGCCTGCGGACAGGGAGTCCAAGAGACCCAGTACTTC,CACGQGVQETQYF
NA,NA,TRBJ1-4,TRBV28,TGTGCCAGCAGTTTCAACGGAAATAATGAAAAACTGTTTTTT,CASSFNGNNEKLFF
NA,NA,TRBJ2-1,TRBV18,TGTGCCAGCTCACCGGGAGCAGGACGATACAATGAGCAGTTCTTC,CASSPGAGRYNEQFF
NA,NA,TRBJ2-5,TRBV11-2,TGTGCCAGCAGCCCCGGGGCCTCAGAGACCCAGTACTTC,CASSPGASETQYF
NA,few,TRBJ2-3,TRBV6-4,TGTGCCAGCAGTGACTCCGTAGCAGATACGCAGTATTTT,CASSDSVADTQYF